The T cell receptor (beta chain) under discussion was sequenced for a study of blood T cell repertoires in COVID-19. Authors' analysis steps: Using reference gene primer amplification, nucleated cell counts were estimated. Using immunoSEQ multiplex PCR, the repertoire was profiled, and TCRdb retains in-frame clones only, with some absent. From that table come the V and J calls and clone size; the DNA was used to work out D and trimming. The sample lists some 190,000 clones; about 80% were seen once. The study drew participants aged about 18 to 89 years from 20 to 30 US areas. Exposed participants encountered a COVID-19 case during the 2 weeks preceding study entry. The V end was cut by 1 base, the J end by 3 bases, with 13 bases between. The CDR3 is 15 residues long. The germline gives CDR1 SNHLY, CDR2 FYNNEI.

The TCR sequence derives from a man in his sixties who had been exposed to COVID-19. Sequencing was performed on PBMCs or T cells enriched from blood (not recorded which). The chain employs TRBV2 and TRBJ2-7, with a weak D call TRBD2 (5 bases). As DNA, the CDR3 is TGTGCCAGCAGTGAAGGAGGAGGAACCCTCTACGAGCAGTACTTC. Translating it yields CASSEGGGTLYEQYF.